This TCR beta chain was captured by sequencing in a study of blood T cell repertoires in COVID-19. Across the study: Sites across the United States, Italy and Spain contributed samples from acute and convalescent COVID-19.

This clone was counted once. The protocol was immunoSEQ multiplex PCR, while the TCRdb copy is restricted to in-frame clones and leaves out a portion. Of some 300,000 clones in the sample, 85% to 90% were seen once. Input material: peripheral blood. The sequence came from a woman aged 45-65 years with COVID-19, enrolled during active disease.

The DNA of the CDR3 is TGTGCCAGCTCACCTCAGCCCACTAGCGGGAACTCTCCACTTTTAGGTACGCAGTATTTT. Its translation is CASSPQPTSGNSPLLGTQYF. This chain connects TRBV18 to TRBJ2-3; 10 bases line up with TRBD2. CDR3 length: 20 residues. Trimming took 3 bases from V and 8 from J; bases not matched to a gene: 23. Germline-derived CDR1 and CDR2 are KGHSH and LQKENI.